These 31 T cell receptor beta chains came from one sample sequenced in a study of beta chain features in type 1 diabetes. cDNA synthesis used the whole RNA isolate, giving expressed TCRB sequences. Repertoires were generated with immunoSEQ multiplex PCR, while TCRdb's copy carries only in-frame clones and drops some. This table holds hundreds of thousands of clones, around 15% found once. The sequencing sample was made of central memory CD4+ T cells from blood. The receptors derive from a man between 25 and 39 years old in good health.

This clone was observed a few times. This rearrangement joins TRBV7-9 to TRBJ1-4; D might be TRBD1 (6 bases). V gave up 0 bases and J gave up 7 bases, with 12 bases separating them. The CDR3 is made up of 15 amino acids. CDR1 and CDR2 (germline): SEHNR, FQNEAQ (reference sequence). DNA of the CDR3: TGTGCCAGCAGCTTAGCCCAGGGGTGGGGTGAAAAACTGTTTTTT. It encodes CASSLAQGWGEKLFF. The whole variable domain, filled in from reference TRBV7-9 and TRBJ1-4, reads DTGVSQNPRHKITKRGQNVTFRCDPISEHNRLYWYRQTLGQGPEFLTYFQNEAQLEKSRLLSDRFSAERPKGSFSTLEIQRTEQGDSAMYLCASSLAQGWGEKLFFGSGTQLSVL.

In regard to this clone: The identical CDR3 is also encoded by other nucleotide sequences in the sample. The chain links TRBV27 to TRBJ1-1, with D possibly being TRBD1 (6 bases). Germline V gene sequence: CDR1 MNHEY, CDR2 SMNVEV (reference sequence). V lost 5 bases to trimming and J lost 1 base, with 11 bases between them. The CDR3 loop spans 14 amino acids. CDR3 residues: CASSLRTENTEAFF. The CDR3 coding sequence is TGTGCCAGCAGTCTGCGGACAGAGAACACTGAAGCTTTCTTT.

In this sample, this clone turned up a few times. The DNA of the CDR3 is TGTGCCAGCAGCCGCAGGGGGTCCTACGAGCAGTACTTC. It translates to CASSRRGSYEQYF. The chain combines TRBV14 with TRBJ2-5; TRBD1 matches 7 bases. The DNA end is a closer match to TRBJ2-7, so the J assignment may be wrong. Germline CDR1 reads SGHDN; CDR2 reads FVKESK. This CDR3 region has 13 residues.

The chain carries TRBV18 and TRBJ2-5; the match to TRBD1 covers 7 bases. From germline, CDR1 is KGHSH and CDR2 LQKENI. The CDR3 covers 13 residues. V gave up 7 bases and J gave up 2 bases; unmatched junction bases: 4. CDR3 sequence (DNA): TGTGCCAGCTACAGGGACAGTCAAGAGACCCAGTACTTC. Its protein product is CASYRDSQETQYF.

This rearrangement joins TRBV11-2 to TRBJ2-1; 14 nucleotides agree with TRBD2. This CDR3 is 15 amino acids long. Trimming cost V 2 bases and J 8 bases; bases outside gene matches: 2. The germline CDR1 and CDR2 sequences are SGHAT and FQNNGV. The CDR3 nucleotides read TGTGCCAGCAGCTTAAGGGGACTAGCGGGGGATGAGCAGTTCTTC. Amino acid sequence: CASSLRGLAGDEQFF.

The V call is TRBV18, the J call TRBJ2-1, with 8 bases lining up with TRBD1. V trimming: 6 bases; J trimming: 10 bases; junction bases outside the gene matches: 5. In germline, CDR1 is KGHSH, CDR2 LQKENI. There are 12 residues in the CDR3. CDR3 region: CASSRQGREQFF. The CDR3 nucleotides are TGTGCCAGCTCCAGACAGGGGAGGGAGCAGTTCTTC.

The table lists this clone with a few counts. V gene TRBV27 combines with J gene TRBJ2-5; the match to TRBD1 covers 8 bases. There are 13 residues in the CDR3. V was pared by 10 bases and J by 3 bases, with 7 bases of the junction left unmatched. Germline V CDR1 and CDR2: MNHEY, SMNVEV (reference sequence). The CDR3 nucleotides are TGTGCCATCCGGGACAGGAGCAAAGAGACCCAGTACTTC. Translating gives CAIRDRSKETQYF.

Only a few counts were recorded for this clone. J is TRBJ2-7 and V is TRBV6-5; TRBD1 aligns across 7 bases. Germline CDR1 MNHEY, CDR2 SVGAGI. The CDR3 consists of 13 residues. The J segment lost 2 bases and the V segment lost 2 bases, leaving 0 bases of the junction unmatched. CDR3 in amino acids: CASSYDRAYEQYF. The CDR3 DNA reads TGTGCCAGCAGTTACGACAGGGCCTACGAGCAGTACTTC.

This clone was observed a handful of times. The V and J genes are TRBV7-2 and TRBJ1-5, with D hard to call. Germline CDR1 and CDR2: SGHTA and FQGNSA. The CDR3 sequence is 14 residues long. V was cut by 7 bases and J by 4 bases, with 14 bases left in between. The CDR3 coding sequence is TGTGCCAGCACCTTGGACCAATCTAATCAGCCCCAGCATTTT. Encoded protein: CASTLDQSNQPQHF.

The chain joins TRBV2 to TRBJ2-5; possibly TRBD1 for D (6 bases). Trimming stripped 7 bases from V and 3 bases from J, with 9 bases between. Per the germline V gene, CDR1 is SNHLY and CDR2 is FYNNEI. The CDR3 is 12 residues long. The CDR3 DNA is TGTGCCAGCAACGAGGGGGAAGAGACCCAGTACTTC. As protein: CASNEGEETQYF. The full variable domain, its missing parts supplied by reference TRBV2 and TRBJ2-5, is EPEVTQTPSHQVTQMGQEVILRCVPISNHLYFYWYRQILGQKVEFLVSFYNNEISEKSEIFDDQFSVERPDGSNFTLKIRSTKLEDSAMYFCASNEGEETQYFGPGTRLLVL.

This clone appeared a few times. CDR3 protein: CASSQDLGILVGYTF. As DNA, the CDR3 is TGCGCCAGCAGCCAAGATTTGGGGATCCTAGTTGGCTACACCTTC. V gene TRBV4-3 combines with J gene TRBJ1-2; D gene unclear. The V end lost 0 bases, the J end lost 7 bases, and 15 bases lay between the germline ends. Germline V CDR1 and CDR2: LGHNA, YSLEER. There are 15 residues in the CDR3.

Concerning this clone: The junction shows a germline mismatch at one end, possibly a read error. This sequence joins TRBV7-2 and TRBJ1-2; D not resolved. Germline V gene sequence: CDR1 SGHTA, CDR2 FQGNSA. This CDR3 comprises 19 residues. CDR3: CAGSSRPGNYSRFNYGYTF. DNA of the CDR3: TGTGCCGGCAGCTCCCGGCCGGGCAACTATTCGCGTTTCAACTATGGCTACACCTTC. Looking up the rest from reference TRBV7-2 and TRBJ1-2 gives the full variable domain: GAGVSQSPSNKVTEKGKDVELRCDPISGHTALYWYRQSLGQGLEFLIYFQGNSAPDKSGLPSDRFSAERTGGSVSTLTIQRTQQEDSAVYLCAGSSRPGNYSRFNYGYTFGSGTRLTVV.

Remarks on this clone: Other DNA sequences in the sample encode the same CDR3. The V and J genes are TRBV9 and TRBJ2-2; no definite D call. With 1 base removed from V and 7 bases from J, the gap between germline ends came to 5 bases. Germline CDR1 SGDLS, CDR2 YYNGEE. The CDR3 extends over 12 amino acids. CDR3 protein: CASSVINGELFF. In nucleotides, the CDR3 is TGTGCCAGCAGCGTAATTAACGGGGAGCTGTTTTTT. Full variable domain (outside the CDR3, taken from reference TRBV9 and TRBJ2-2): DSGVTQTPKHLITATGQRVTLRCSPRSGDLSVYWYQQSLDQGLQFLIQYYNGEERAKGNILERFSAQQFPDLHSELNLSSLELGDSALYFCASSVINGELFFGEGSRLTVL.

This clone has just a few counts. The V and J genes are TRBV5-5 and TRBJ2-5; D uncertain. V was trimmed by 1 base and J by 2 bases, leaving 6 bases between them. The germline V gene has CDR1 SGHKS and CDR2 YYEKEE (reference sequence). The CDR3 consists of 13 residues. This chain's CDR3 is CASSLKRQETQYF. CDR3 bases: TGTGCCAGCAGCTTGAAACGACAAGAGACCCAGTACTTC.

The V gene is TRBV7-2, the J gene TRBJ2-7; 10 positions agree with TRBD2. Germline V gene sequence: CDR1 SGHTA, CDR2 FQGNSA. CDR3 size: 14 residues. V was clipped by 2 bases and J by 8 bases; unmatched bases: 6. The DNA of the CDR3 is TGTGCCAGCAGCTTATCGCAGCGGGGGGGCAAGCAGTACTTC. Its protein is CASSLSQRGGKQYF.

The chain is built from TRBV19 and TRBJ1-2, with TRBD1 as a possible D gene (5 bases). Germline-derived CDR1 and CDR2 are LNHDA and SQIVND (reference sequence). CDR3 length: 16 amino acids. With 5 bases removed from V and 4 bases from J, the gap between germline ends came to 20 bases. CDR3 amino acids: CASSSPDGALGYGYTF. CDR3 DNA: TGTGCCAGTAGTTCTCCAGACGGGGCTCTGGGCTATGGCTACACCTTC.

The chain links TRBV5-4 to TRBJ2-5, with D perhaps matching TRBD2 (7 bases). The CDR3 consists of 15 residues. Per the germline V gene, CDR1 is SGHNT and CDR2 is YYREEE (reference sequence). V was clipped by 0 bases and J by 5 bases, with 14 bases between them. CDR3 bases: TGTGCCAGCAGCTTGGAGGGGGGGCCTGCTGAGACCCAGTACTTC. It codes for CASSLEGGPAETQYF.

In this sample, this clone turned up a few times. The gene calls are TRBV7-8 and TRBJ2-7, with 9 nucleotides matching TRBD2. J was trimmed by 1 base and V by 3 bases; bases with no gene match: 4. Germline V CDR1 and CDR2: SGHVS, FQNEAQ. The CDR3 covers 15 residues. Here the CDR3 reads CASSFRAGGSYEQYV. DNA of the CDR3: TGTGCCAGCAGCTTCAGAGCGGGGGGATCCTACGAGCAGTACGTC.

The V gene is TRBV15, the J gene TRBJ1-2; tentative D call: TRBD1 (6 bases). The CDR3 sequence is 14 residues long. V shed 5 bases and J shed 0 bases, with 10 bases lying between them. Germline V gives CDR1 LNHNV, CDR2 YYDKDF (reference sequence). The CDR3 reads CATSAGGTNYGYTF. CDR3 in DNA: TGTGCCACCAGCGCGGGGGGCACTAACTATGGCTACACCTTC.

The gene calls are TRBV5-4 and TRBJ1-6, with D tentatively TRBD1 (5 bases). The V gene's germline CDR1 is SGHNT and CDR2 YYREEE (reference sequence). The CDR3 totals 15 residues. V dropped 0 bases and J dropped 9 bases, with 13 bases sitting between them. The CDR3 DNA reads as TGTGCCAGCAGCTTGGATAGTCAGGGAAGTTCACCCCTCCACTTT. This codes for CASSLDSQGSSPLHF.

This clone was picked up a small number of times. The junction does not match germline at one end; this may be a read error. The chain links TRBV5-1 to TRBJ2-1; D perhaps matches TRBD2 (5 bases). Germline loops: CDR1 SGHRS, CDR2 YFSETQ. This CDR3 comprises 12 residues. The CDR3 loop reads CASSNQADEQFF. The CDR3 bases are TGTGCCAGCAGTAACCAAGCGGATGAGCAGTTCTTC.

This clone was observed a handful of times. The V call is TRBV28, the J call TRBJ2-3; TRBD2 matches 13 bases. The CDR3 totals 17 residues. CDR1 MDHEN and CDR2 SYDVKM come from the germline V gene. Unmatched junction bases numbered 7, after V lost 3 bases and J lost 4 bases. DNA of the CDR3: TGTGCCAGCAGTTTGCCTCGACTAGCGGGAGGCCCAGATACGCAGTATTTT. It codes for CASSLPRLAGGPDTQYF.

This clone appeared a few times. J is TRBJ2-3 and V is TRBV7-7; TRBD2 agrees at 9 bases. Germline-derived CDR1 and CDR2 are SSHAT and FNYEAQ (reference sequence). The CDR3 sequence is 16 residues long. The V gene end was trimmed by 0 bases and the J gene end by 9 bases; junction bases not matched to a gene: 10. The CDR3 bases are TGTGCCAGCAGCTTAGCGGCTAGCGGGGCCACTGAGACGCAGTATTTT. It specifies CASSLAASGATETQYF.

The V and J genes are TRBV11-1 and TRBJ2-3, with a possible D match to TRBD2 (5 bases). The germline CDR1 and CDR2 sequences are SGHAT and FQDESV (reference sequence). This CDR3 region has 15 residues. V lost 0 bases and J 2 bases, leaving 9 bases between the germline ends. CDR3 region: CASSLAPAVTDTQYF. CDR3 in DNA: TGTGCCAGCAGCTTAGCCCCAGCGGTCACAGATACGCAGTATTTT. Supplemented by reference TRBV11-1 and TRBJ2-3, the full variable domain reads EAEVAQSPRYKITEKSQAVAFWCDPISGHATLYWYRQILGQGPELLVQFQDESVVDDSQLPKDRFSAERLKGVDSTLKIQPAELGDSAMYLCASSLAPAVTDTQYFGPGTRLTVL.

This clone has just a few counts. V and J are TRBV7-9 and TRBJ1-2, with TRBD1 matching over 7 bases. The germline V gene encodes CDR1 SEHNR and CDR2 FQNEAQ (reference sequence). Trimming took 2 bases from V and 4 from J; bases not matched to a gene: 13. This CDR3 is 17 amino acids long. The CDR3 region has the DNA TGTGCCAGCAGCTTAACTCGGGACAGCTCCGGTGGCTATGGCTACACCTTC. Translating gives CASSLTRDSSGGYGYTF. Variable domain in full (rest from reference TRBV7-9 and TRBJ1-2): DTGVSQNPRHKITKRGQNVTFRCDPISEHNRLYWYRQTLGQGPEFLTYFQNEAQLEKSRLLSDRFSAERPKGSFSTLEIQRTEQGDSAMYLCASSLTRDSSGGYGYTFGSGTRLTVV.

The sample holds a few counts of this clone. This chain connects TRBV19 to TRBJ2-6; D is undetermined. CDR3 length: 16 amino acids. Per germline, CDR1 LNHDA and CDR2 SQIVND (reference sequence). The V and J ends lost 3 bases and 0 bases respectively, with 9 bases between them. CDR3 nucleotide sequence: TGTGCCAGTAGTATGTTGGCAGACTCTGGGGCCAACGTCCTGACTTTC. This encodes CASSMLADSGANVLTF.

This clone was detected once. The chain employs TRBV9 and TRBJ1-6; D gene ambiguous. V gave up 1 base and J gave up 7 bases, with 9 bases separating them. The germline V gene has CDR1 SGDLS and CDR2 YYNGEE. The CDR3 is 14 residues long. CDR3 amino acids: CASSVLGVNSPLHF. The CDR3 coding sequence is TGTGCCAGCAGCGTACTTGGGGTCAATTCACCCCTCCACTTT. Filled out from reference TRBV9 and TRBJ1-6, the complete variable domain reads DSGVTQTPKHLITATGQRVTLRCSPRSGDLSVYWYQQSLDQGLQFLIQYYNGEERAKGNILERFSAQQFPDLHSELNLSSLELGDSALYFCASSVLGVNSPLHFGNGTRLTVT.

There are many counts of this clone. V and J are TRBV11-2 and TRBJ2-3; 8 bases align to TRBD2. There are 14 residues in the CDR3. Per germline, CDR1 SGHAT and CDR2 FQNNGV. J gave up 7 bases and V 1 base, and 4 bases lay outside the gene matches. This CDR3 is CASSLGVAGYTQYF. CDR3 nucleotides: TGTGCCAGCAGCTTAGGGGTAGCGGGATATACGCAGTATTTT.

This clone was seen only a few times. This chain uses TRBV7-9 with TRBJ2-7; D ambiguous. CDR1 is SEHNR, CDR2 FQNEAQ, per germline (reference sequence). V was clipped by 5 bases and J by 4 bases, with 12 bases between them. The CDR3 length is 13 residues. The CDR3 loop is CASSQAKGYEQYF. Written as DNA, the CDR3 is TGTGCCAGCAGCCAGGCCAAGGGTTACGAGCAGTACTTC.

This clone was observed a handful of times. This chain uses TRBV7-6 with TRBJ2-2; possible D gene TRBD2, 6 bases. V gave up 1 base and J gave up 6 bases, with 12 bases separating them. The CDR3 has 15 residues. Germline assignment: CDR1 SGHVS and CDR2 FNYEAQ. In nucleotides, the CDR3 is TGTGCCAGCAGCTTAGAGGGCGGGGTGGCCGGGGAGCTGTTTTTT. It encodes CASSLEGGVAGELFF.

This clone was seen a few times. J is TRBJ2-1 and V is TRBV5-8; D not certain. The ends were cut back, 3 bases at V and 7 bases at J, with 5 bases in the middle. Germline loops: CDR1 SGHTS, CDR2 YDEGEE. CDR3 length: 11 amino acids. The CDR3 DNA sequence: TGTGCCAGCAGCTACAGAAATGAGCAGTTCTTC. Its protein is CASSYRNEQFF.